This T cell receptor beta chain derives from a study of early T cells in non-severe SARS-CoV-2 infection. Study context: Investigators sequenced bulk RNA drawn from unsorted whole blood, and chains remained unpaired.

In this sample, this clonotype turned up a few times. Its antigen is currently unknown. The CDR3 covers 14 residues. Germline CDR1 is KGHSH and CDR2 is LQKENI. J was trimmed by 5 bases and V by 6 bases; bases with no gene match: 8. Attached unique molecular identifiers marked individual cDNA molecules. TCRdb processed the 5' RACE reads anew with MiXCR; each CDR3 protein has one entry. The sample consists of about 83,000 distinct CDR3 sequences, around an eighth of them appearing once. Study results and caveats: Anti-spike CD8 responses were favored in VDJdb matching, and private and CD4 specificities were missed.

The TCR originated in an adult who was a healthcare worker with PCR-confirmed SARS-CoV-2 infection or an uninfected control (not recorded which). The sequenced sample was whole blood. The chain has TRBV18 and TRBJ1-1, with 8 positions matching TRBD1. The chain's CDR3 is CASSSTGGGTEAFF. The CDR3 DNA reads TGTGCCAGCTCTTCCACAGGGGGTGGAACTGAAGCTTTCTTT.